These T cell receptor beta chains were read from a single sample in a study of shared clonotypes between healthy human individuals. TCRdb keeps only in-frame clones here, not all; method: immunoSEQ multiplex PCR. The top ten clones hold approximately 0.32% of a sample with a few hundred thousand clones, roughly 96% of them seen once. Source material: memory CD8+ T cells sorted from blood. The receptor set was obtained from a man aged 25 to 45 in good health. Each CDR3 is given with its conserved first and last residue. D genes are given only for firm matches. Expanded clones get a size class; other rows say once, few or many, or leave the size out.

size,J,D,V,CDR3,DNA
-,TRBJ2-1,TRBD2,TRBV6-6,CASSYPRGGDYNEQFF,TGTGCCAGCAGTTACCCGAGGGGAGGGGACTACAATGAGCAGTTCTTC
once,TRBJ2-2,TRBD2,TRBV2,CASENSGSLTGELFF,TGTGCCAGCGAGAACAGCGGGAGTCTCACCGGGGAGCTGTTTTTT
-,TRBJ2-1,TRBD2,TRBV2,CASSGSGRDEQFF,TGTGCCAGCAGTGGGAGCGGGAGGGATGAGCAGTTCTTC
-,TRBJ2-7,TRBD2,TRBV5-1,CASSLGSGRAYEQYF,TGCGCCAGCAGCTTGGGCAGCGGGAGGGCCTACGAGCAGTACTTC
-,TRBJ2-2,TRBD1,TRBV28,CASSLPRQGAGGELFF,TGTGCCAGCAGTTTACCTCGACAGGGGGCAGGCGGGGAGCTGTTTTTT
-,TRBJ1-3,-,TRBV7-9,CASSLAMVYGNTIYF,TGTGCCAGCAGCTTAGCGATGGTATATGGAAACACCATATATTTT
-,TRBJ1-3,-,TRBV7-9,CASSDTGLGNTIYF,TGTGCCAGCAGCGACACAGGGTTGGGAAACACCATATATTTT
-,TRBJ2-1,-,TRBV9,CASSVASLGPYNEQFF,TGTGCCAGCAGCGTTGCCTCCCTAGGGCCCTACAATGAGCAGTTCTTC
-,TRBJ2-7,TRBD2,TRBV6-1,CASTLGTSGAYEQYF,TGTGCCAGCACCCTGGGGACTAGCGGCGCCTACGAGCAGTACTTC
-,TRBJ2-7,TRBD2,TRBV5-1,CASRELAGTYEQYF,TGCGCCAGCAGAGAACTAGCGGGAACCTACGAGCAGTACTTC
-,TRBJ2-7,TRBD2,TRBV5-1,CASSLGVLAVTSYEQYF,TGCGCCAGCAGCTTAGGGGTTCTAGCGGTAACCTCCTACGAGCAGTACTTC
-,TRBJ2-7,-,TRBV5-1,CASSLLQGVEQYF,TGCGCCAGCAGCTTACTCCAGGGTGTCGAGCAGTACTTC
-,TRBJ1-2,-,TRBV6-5,CASRAEGGRGYTF,TGTGCCAGCAGGGCCGAAGGGGGACGGGGCTACACCTTC
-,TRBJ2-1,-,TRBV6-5,CASSYDAGSYNEQFF,TGTGCCAGCAGTTACGATGCGGGATCCTACAATGAGCAGTTCTTC
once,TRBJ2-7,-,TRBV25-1,CASTRGNYEQYF,TGTGCCAGCACGAGGGGAAATTACGAGCAGTACTTC
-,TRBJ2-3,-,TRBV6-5,CASTDEDTQYF,TGTGCCAGCACTGACGAAGATACGCAGTATTTT
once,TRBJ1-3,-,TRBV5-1,CASSLEETPGNTIYF,TGCGCCAGCAGCTTGGAGGAGACCCCTGGAAACACCATATATTTT
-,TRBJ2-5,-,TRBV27,CASPRKETQYF,TGTGCCAGCCCCAGAAAGGAGACCCAGTACTTC
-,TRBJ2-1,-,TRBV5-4,CASSVGGYNEQFF,TGTGCCAGCAGCGTCGGGGGCTACAATGAGCAGTTCTTC
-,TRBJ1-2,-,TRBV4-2,CASSQGPVNFF,TGTGCCAGCAGCCAGGGGCCAGTGAACTTCTTC
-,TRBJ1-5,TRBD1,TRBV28,CASSQTGTVSSNQPQHF,TGTGCCAGCAGCCAAACCGGGACAGTCAGTAGCAATCAGCCCCAGCATTTT
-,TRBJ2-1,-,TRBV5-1,CASSLGAGARYNEQFF,TGCGCCAGCAGCTTGGGGGCGGGGGCGCGTTACAATGAGCAGTTCTTC
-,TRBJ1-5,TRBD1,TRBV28,CASSRGGTGGQPQHF,TGTGCCAGCAGCCGTGGTGGGACAGGGGGCCAGCCCCAGCATTTT
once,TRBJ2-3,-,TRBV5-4,CASSLRQTDTQYF,TGTGCCAGCAGCCTCAGACAAACAGATACGCAGTATTTT
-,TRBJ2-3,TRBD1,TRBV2,CASSRGQGLLDTQYF,TGTGCCAGCAGTCGCGGACAGGGCCTACTAGATACGCAGTATTTT
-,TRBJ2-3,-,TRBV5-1,CASSLGLKTDTQYF,TGCGCCAGCAGCTTGGGACTAAAAACAGATACGCAGTATTTT
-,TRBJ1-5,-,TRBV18,CASSPGPKDQPQHF,TGTGCCAGCTCCCCCGGGCCGAAGGATCAGCCCCAGCATTTT
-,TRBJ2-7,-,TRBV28,CASSLVNYEQYF,TGTGCCAGCAGTTTAGTAAACTACGAGCAGTACTTC
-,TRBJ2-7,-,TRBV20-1,CSALTGYEQYF,TGCAGTGCCCTAACAGGGTACGAGCAGTACTTT
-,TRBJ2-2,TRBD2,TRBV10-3,CAISGTSGSWTGELFF,TGTGCCATCAGCGGGACTAGCGGGAGTTGGACCGGGGAGCTGTTTTTT
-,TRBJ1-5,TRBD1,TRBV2,CASARSGQGNQPQHF,TGTGCCAGCGCCAGGTCGGGACAGGGGAATCAGCCCCAGCATTTT
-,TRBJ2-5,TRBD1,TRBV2,CASSGDRGSRETQYF,TGTGCCAGCAGTGGGGACAGGGGGTCGAGAGAGACCCAGTACTTC